One sample yielded the 27 T cell receptor beta chains listed below, sequenced in a study of CD8 T cells in ankylosing spondylitis. One entry per CDR3 protein, called by TCRdb with MiXCR from the 5' RACE reads. Of some 130,000 distinct CDR3 sequences in the sample, 7% to 10% were seen once. Specimen: blood, either unsorted or a sorted T cell fraction (not recorded which). The receptors derive from a male donor with ankylosing spondylitis or in good health (not recorded which).

This clonotype was seen many times. The V and J genes are TRBV4-3 and TRBJ2-7; unclear D gene. The CDR3 has 14 residues. CDR1 and CDR2 (germline): LGHNA, YSLEER. The germline V and J ends were trimmed by 1 base and 0 bases, with 7 bases remaining between them. As DNA, the CDR3 is TGCGCCAGCAGCCAAGCGACCAGCTCCTACGAGCAGTACTTC. Amino acid sequence: CASSQATSSYEQYF.

The CDR3 protein is CSAGQALVSYNEQFF. CDR3 DNA sequence: TGCAGCGCCGGGCAGGCACTAGTCTCCTACAATGAGCAGTTCTTC. This chain uses TRBV29-1 with TRBJ2-1, with D possibly being TRBD2 (5 bases). The germline V gene has CDR1 SQVTM and CDR2 ANQGSEA. V shed 7 bases and J shed 0 bases, with 16 bases lying between them. The CDR3 contains 15 residues.

This clonotype has a count of ten or more. The chain's CDR3 is CASSIVPGNTEAFF. In DNA form, the CDR3 reads TGTGCCAGTAGTATAGTTCCAGGGAACACTGAAGCTTTCTTT. The V gene is TRBV19, the J gene TRBJ1-1, with no clear D. Deletions cut 1 base from V and 1 base from J, with 7 bases between. CDR1 LNHDA and CDR2 SQIVND come from the germline V gene (reference sequence). This CDR3 is 14 amino acids long.

The chain carries TRBV19 and TRBJ1-2, with D tentatively TRBD1 (5 bases). This CDR3 is 16 amino acids long. Germline V gives CDR1 LNHDA, CDR2 SQIVND (reference sequence). V was trimmed by 4 bases and J by 2 bases, leaving 17 bases between them. The CDR3 DNA follows: TGTGCCAGTAGTAACGAAGGACATAGGTCGAACTATGGCTACACCTTC. This encodes CASSNEGHRSNYGYTF.

Many counts were recorded for this clonotype. V is TRBV20-1 and J is TRBJ1-2, with TRBD1 identical over 7 bases. Germline V gene data show CDR1 as DFQATT and CDR2 as SNEGSKA (reference sequence). This CDR3 contains 15 residues. The J segment lost 2 bases and the V segment lost 0 bases, leaving 6 bases of the junction unmatched. The CDR3 DNA reads TGCAGTGCTAGAGATTCACAGGGGAAAAACTATGGCTACACCTTC. As protein: CSARDSQGKNYGYTF.

The J gene is TRBJ2-1, the V gene TRBV7-8; D unresolved. The CDR3 loop spans 14 amino acids. V was trimmed by 4 bases and J by 8 bases, leaving 15 bases between them. The germline V gene has CDR1 SGHVS and CDR2 FQNEAQ. The CDR3 region is CASSSVRAFDEQFF. The CDR3 coding sequence is TGTGCCAGCAGCTCAGTAAGGGCTTTTGATGAGCAGTTCTTC.

This clonotype was seen more than once but under ten times. This chain uses TRBV3-1 with TRBJ2-1; 8 bases are a match to TRBD1. V lost 4 bases to trimming and J lost 6 bases; unmatched junction nucleotides: 14. Germline CDR1 reads LGHDT; CDR2 reads YNNKEL (reference sequence). The CDR3 sequence is 17 residues long. Written as DNA, the CDR3 is TGTGCCAGCAGCCCGAACTACGACAGGGGCTGGTTCAATGAGCAGTTCTTC. Amino acid sequence: CASSPNYDRGWFNEQFF.

The chain has TRBV5-6 and TRBJ2-1, with 8 bases fitting TRBD2. Germline lookup yields CDR1 SGHDT and CDR2 YYEEEE. This CDR3 has 14 residues. V lost 6 bases, J lost 8 bases, and 10 bases stayed unmatched. The CDR3 spells CASIPASGSDEQFF. The CDR3 DNA reads TGTGCCAGCATCCCCGCTAGCGGGTCCGATGAGCAGTTCTTC.

The V call is TRBV7-9, the J call TRBJ1-2; a weak D match, TRBD1 (6 bases). V lost 2 bases, J lost 2 bases, and 6 bases lay in between. The CDR3 length is 13 residues. Per germline, CDR1 SEHNR and CDR2 FQNEAQ (reference sequence). The CDR3 nucleotides read TGTGCCAGCAGCTTACAGGGGAACTATGGCTACACCTTC. Protein product: CASSLQGNYGYTF.

This clonotype appeared a few times. The chain links TRBV28 to TRBJ2-2, with TRBD2 matching over 7 bases. The junction had 8 bases not matched to a gene; V was cut back by 5 bases and J by 5 bases. From germline, CDR1 is MDHEN and CDR2 SYDVKM. The CDR3 is 15 residues long. This chain's CDR3 is CASSAGLGGTGELFF. The DNA for the CDR3 is TGTGCCAGCAGTGCCGGACTAGGAGGAACCGGGGAGCTGTTTTTT.

This clonotype was detected many times. The rearrangement uses TRBV7-8 and TRBJ2-7, with D possibly being TRBD2 (6 bases). Germline V gives CDR1 SGHVS, CDR2 FQNEAQ. The length of the CDR3 is 17 residues. Trimming removed 0 bases from V and 0 bases from J, with 15 bases in between. The CDR3 sequence: CASSLAYRRGYSYEQYF. CDR3 DNA: TGTGCCAGCAGCTTAGCTTATAGGCGGGGCTACTCCTACGAGCAGTACTTC.

This clonotype was recorded at least ten times. The chain recombines TRBV5-1 with TRBJ2-5, with D perhaps matching TRBD2 (5 bases). The germline CDR1 and CDR2 sequences are SGHRS and YFSETQ. Trimming shortened V by 0 bases and J by 5 bases, and 17 bases separated the two germline ends. CDR3 length equals 16 residues. The CDR3 protein is CASSLGRLAQMETQYF. CDR3 bases: TGCGCCAGCAGCTTGGGACGGCTAGCCCAGATGGAGACCCAGTACTTC.

This clonotype was counted at least ten times. The V gene is TRBV12-3 or TRBV12-4, the J gene TRBJ2-3; D is unclear. This CDR3 is built from 13 residues. The germline V and J ends were trimmed by 2 bases and 5 bases, with 8 bases remaining between them. The CDR3 DNA reads TGTGCCAGCAGTTTAAGTAGTTTAGATACGCAGTATTTT. Protein sequence: CASSLSSLDTQYF.

This clonotype was observed a few times. The chain has TRBV7-2 and TRBJ1-2; maybe TRBD1 (5 bases). V was shortened by 4 bases and J by 0 bases, with 12 bases between the two germline ends. Germline V CDR1 and CDR2: SGHTA, FQGNSA. The CDR3 is 15 amino acids. Here the CDR3 DNA reads TGTGCCAGCAGCTCCCCGGGACGGCCTAACTATGGCTACACCTTC. The encoded protein is CASSSPGRPNYGYTF. The whole variable domain, filled in from reference TRBV7-2 and TRBJ1-2, reads GAGVSQSPSNKVTEKGKDVELRCDPISGHTALYWYRQSLGQGLEFLIYFQGNSAPDKSGLPSDRFSAERTGGSVSTLTIQRTQQEDSAVYLCASSSPGRPNYGYTFGSGTRLTVV.

V gene TRBV20-1 combines with J gene TRBJ1-2, with 12 bases identical to TRBD1. The germline gives CDR1 DFQATT, CDR2 SNEGSKA (reference sequence). CDR3 length equals 19 residues. The CDR3 here is CSSRDRGQPSRFGWYGYTF. For the CDR3, the DNA is TGCAGCTCCCGGGACAGGGGGCAGCCCTCCCGGTTTGGGTGGTATGGCTACACCTTC.

This clonotype was picked up many times. V usage is TRBV18 and J usage is TRBJ2-1; maybe TRBD1 (5 bases). Germline lookup yields CDR1 KGHSH and CDR2 LQKENI. This CDR3 spans 15 amino acids. Trimming removed 0 bases from V and 8 bases from J, with 14 bases in between. The CDR3 is CASSPPGPRVHEQFF. CDR3 in DNA: TGTGCCAGCTCACCACCGGGGCCCCGCGTCCATGAGCAGTTCTTC.

This clonotype was seen at least ten times. This rearrangement joins TRBV20-1 to TRBJ1-5, with a possible D match to TRBD1 (5 bases). This CDR3 is 14 amino acids long. Trimming stripped 7 bases from V and 0 bases from J, with 13 bases between. CDR1 is DFQATT, CDR2 SNEGSKA, per germline (reference sequence). CDR3 bases: TGCAGTGTCGTGGGGCATTATAGCAATCAGCCCCAGCATTTT. Its translation: CSVVGHYSNQPQHF.

This clonotype was seen more than once but under ten times. V and J are TRBV20-1 and TRBJ2-7; weak D call: TRBD1 (5 bases). Deletions cut 2 bases from V and 3 bases from J, with 11 bases between. The CDR3 contains 13 residues. The germline V gene encodes CDR1 DFQATT and CDR2 SNEGSKA (reference sequence). In nucleotides, the CDR3 is TGCAGTGCTAGACTTACAGACAGCTACGAGCAGTACTTC. Encoded protein: CSARLTDSYEQYF.

This clonotype was counted many times. The chain links TRBV29-1 to TRBJ2-1; 11 bases agree with TRBD2. Per the germline V gene, CDR1 is SQVTM and CDR2 is ANQGSEA. This CDR3 contains 11 residues. V dropped 7 bases and J dropped 10; count of bases not matched to a gene: 3. The CDR3 region has the DNA TGCAGCGAGTGGACTAGCGGGGAGCAGTTCTTC. Protein: CSEWTSGEQFF.

This clonotype was seen many times. This chain joins TRBV20-1 and TRBJ2-1; D remains unclear. From germline, CDR1 is DFQATT and CDR2 SNEGSKA (reference sequence). The germline V and J ends were trimmed by 0 bases and 1 base, with 7 bases remaining between them. The CDR3 extends over 14 amino acids. CDR3 sequence (DNA): TGCAGTGCTAGAGAGGGTCCATCCTACAATGAGCAGTTCTTC. It encodes CSAREGPSYNEQFF.

This clonotype was seen a handful of times. The chain is built from TRBV9 and TRBJ1-6; maybe TRBD1 (6 bases). The CDR3 is made up of 18 amino acids. Germline lookup yields CDR1 SGDLS and CDR2 YYNGEE. Deletions cut 3 bases from V and 0 bases from J, with 16 bases between. The CDR3 coding sequence is TGTGCCAGCAGCGAGGGGGTAGGGGTGACCTCCTATAATTCACCCCTCCACTTT. Protein: CASSEGVGVTSYNSPLHF.

The chain combines TRBV5-1 with TRBJ2-7, with 8 bases that match TRBD2. The CDR3 runs to 15 residues. The trim removed 4 bases at V and 0 bases at J, leaving 6 bases unmatched. Germline V gene data show CDR1 as SGHRS and CDR2 as YFSETQ. The CDR3 protein is CASSRQTSVSYEQYF. CDR3 in DNA: TGCGCCAGCAGCCGACAGACTAGCGTCTCCTACGAGCAGTACTTC. Full variable domain (outside the CDR3, taken from reference TRBV5-1 and TRBJ2-7): KAGVTQTPRYLIKTRGQQVTLSCSPISGHRSVSWYQQTPGQGLQFLFEYFSETQRNKGNFPGRFSGRQFSNSRSEMNVSTLELGDSALYLCASSRQTSVSYEQYFGPGTRLTVT.

This clonotype was observed a handful of times. V and J are TRBV4-1 and TRBJ2-1; the match to TRBD2 covers 10 bases. The CDR3 consists of 18 residues. Germline V gives CDR1 MGHRA, CDR2 YSYEKL. V shed 1 base, J shed 10 bases, and the junction held 16 bases outside the gene matches. CDR3 loop: CASSQANVLGLASMEQFF. The CDR3 DNA reads as TGCGCCAGCAGCCAAGCAAATGTCCTGGGACTAGCGTCTATGGAGCAGTTCTTC.

The V gene is TRBV14, the J gene TRBJ2-1; either TRBD1 or TRBD2 may supply D (5 bases each). The CDR3 loop spans 14 amino acids. V was clipped by 4 bases and J by 9 bases, with 16 bases between them. In germline, CDR1 is SGHDN, CDR2 FVKESK. DNA of the CDR3: TGTGCCAGCAGCCCCGATTTCAGGGAGAGTGAGCAGTTCTTC. It translates to CASSPDFRESEQFF.

There are many counts of this clonotype. This sequence joins TRBV7-9 and TRBJ2-7; D is unclear. V gave up 6 bases and J gave up 0 bases, with 12 bases separating them. This CDR3 region has 14 residues. The germline V gene encodes CDR1 SEHNR and CDR2 FQNEAQ (reference sequence). The CDR3: CASSMSARSYEQYF. In nucleotides, the CDR3 is TGTGCCAGCAGTATGAGCGCCCGCTCCTACGAGCAGTACTTC.

The chain is built from TRBV7-2 and TRBJ2-1, with 12 positions matching TRBD2. CDR1 and CDR2 (germline): SGHTA, FQGNSA. This CDR3 region has 16 residues. The trim removed 6 bases at V and 0 bases at J, leaving 3 bases unmatched. The CDR3 loop reads CASSGLAGPSYNEQFF. The CDR3 coding sequence is TGTGCCAGCAGTGGACTAGCGGGGCCCTCCTACAATGAGCAGTTCTTC.

Many counts were recorded for this clonotype. The rearrangement uses TRBV20-1 and TRBJ2-5; 10 bases map to TRBD2. The germline V gene has CDR1 DFQATT and CDR2 SNEGSKA (reference sequence). This CDR3 region has 13 residues. CDR3 sequence reads: CSPVAGGQETQYF. Here the CDR3 DNA reads TGCAGCCCCGTAGCGGGAGGACAAGAGACCCAGTACTTC.